Listed below are T cell receptor beta chains from one sample, sequenced in a study of cytomegalovirus exposure and HLA in healthy donors. Produced via immunoSEQ multiplex PCR; TCRdb's table is partial and in-frame only. Of roughly 100,000 clones listed, about 13% were seen once; the top ten hold roughly 16%. The sequenced material came from PBMCs. The receptors were sampled from a middle-aged man in good health and CMV-seropositive. CDR3s include the opening cysteine and the closing phenylalanine or tryptophan. The D gene is left open where the match is weak. The listing skips clone size in some rows; elsewhere it reads once, few, many or a size class.

NA,TRBV10-1,TRBJ2-2,TRBD2,TGCGCCAGCAGTGTAGGACTAGCGGGAGCGAACGGGGAGCTGTTTTTT,CASSVGLAGANGELFF
few,TRBV29-1,TRBJ1-2,NA,TGCAGCGTTGAAAAGGCCAGGGTTGGCTACACCTTC,CSVEKARVGYTF
few,TRBV13,TRBJ1-1,TRBD1,TGTGCCAGCAGCCCCAGGGGGCCGGGGACTGAAGCTTTCTTT,CASSPRGPGTEAFF
few,TRBV7-3,TRBJ2-1,TRBD1,TGTGCCAGCAGCTTAAGGGGACAGAACAATGAGCAGTTCTTC,CASSLRGQNNEQFF
NA,TRBV5-8,TRBJ2-7,NA,TGTGCCAGCAGCTTACAAAGCTCCTACGAGCAGTACTTC,CASSLQSSYEQYF
NA,TRBV6-1,TRBJ1-2,NA,TGTGCCAGTCGGAAACAGGGTTCTAACTATGGCTACACCTTC,CASRKQGSNYGYTF
few,TRBV2,TRBJ1-1,TRBD1,TGTGCCAGCAGTGACGACAGGGGGTCAACTGAAGCTTTCTTT,CASSDDRGSTEAFF
NA,TRBV28,TRBJ1-1,NA,TGTGCCAGCAGTTTTGGAGGCAGAGTAATGAACACTGAAGCTTTCTTT,CASSFGGRVMNTEAFF
NA,TRBV5-1,TRBJ2-7,TRBD2,TGCGCCAGCAGCTTGGGTATTAGCGGGAGGCCTTACGAGCAGTACTTC,CASSLGISGRPYEQYF
NA,TRBV10-3,TRBJ1-1,NA,TGTGCCATCAGTGAGAGGGGGGGGGACACTGAAGCTTTCTTT,CAISERGGDTEAFF
few,TRBV25-1,TRBJ1-1,NA,TGTGCCAGCACCCCGAACTGGGGGCGTGGGAACACTGAAGCTTTCTTT,CASTPNWGRGNTEAFF
NA,TRBV7-2,TRBJ2-1,NA,TGTGCCAGCAGCCCCGGATACCAACCAGGTGAGCAGTTCTTC,CASSPGYQPGEQFF
NA,TRBV9,TRBJ2-1,TRBD2,TGTGCCAGCAGCGTAGCGGGGGGAATTTACAATGAGCAGTTCTTC,CASSVAGGIYNEQFF
NA,TRBV5-1,TRBJ2-2,TRBD2,TGCGCCAGCAGCCTAGCGGGGGCGAACACCGGGGAGCTGTTTTTT,CASSLAGANTGELFF
few,TRBV4-1,TRBJ2-2,NA,TGCGCCAGCAGCCATCCCCTCTCGTCGGGGTTTCACACCGGGGAGCTGTTTTTT,CASSHPLSSGFHTGELFF
NA,TRBV7-6,TRBJ1-4,NA,TGTGCCAGCAGCCCGGGACATAAAAATGAAAAACTGTTTTTT,CASSPGHKNEKLFF
few,TRBV5-6,TRBJ2-7,NA,TGTGCCAGCAGCTTGTTCGGGAGATCCTACGAGCAGTACTTC,CASSLFGRSYEQYF
few,TRBV19,TRBJ2-4,TRBD1,TGTGCCAGTAGCTACACAGGGGGCCCAGACATTCAGTACTTC,CASSYTGGPDIQYF
once,TRBV5-8,TRBJ2-1,TRBD2,TGTGCCAGCAGCTTGGGACTAGCGGCCTACAATGAGCAGTTCTTC,CASSLGLAAYNEQFF
NA,TRBV5-4,TRBJ2-7,NA,TGTGCCAGCAGTGGGGCGGGAAGATCCTACGAGCAGTACTTC,CASSGAGRSYEQYF
few,TRBV28,TRBJ2-7,NA,TGTGCCAGCGCAGGACTCTACGAGCAGTACTTC,CASAGLYEQYF
few,TRBV12-1,TRBJ2-5,NA,TGTGCCAGCAGCTCACCGGGCCTCGCGGCGGGGGAGACCCAGTACTTC,CASSSPGLAAGETQYF
NA,TRBV28,TRBJ1-1,NA,TGTGCCAGCAAAAGGGAGATTGAAGCTTTCTTT,CASKREIEAFF
NA,TRBV18,TRBJ2-3,NA,TGTGCCAGCTCACCAAGGGCCAGGGGCACAGATACGCAGTATTTT,CASSPRARGTDTQYF
NA,TRBV11-2,TRBJ1-2,NA,TGTGCCAGCAGCTTACTCGGGGTAGGAGGCTACACCTTC,CASSLLGVGGYTF
NA,TRBV27,TRBJ2-7,TRBD1,TGTGCCAGCAGTTTCGGCCAGGGGGTGTACGAGCAGTACTTC,CASSFGQGVYEQYF
few,TRBV7-2,TRBJ2-3,NA,TGTGCCAGCAGCTTGGCCTTGGGCACAGATACGCAGTATTTT,CASSLALGTDTQYF
NA,TRBV2,TRBJ1-2,TRBD1,TGTGCCAGCAGTGGGGACAGGCGATTATATGGCTACACCTTC,CASSGDRRLYGYTF
NA,TRBV4-3,TRBJ2-6,NA,TGCGCCAGCAGCCAAGTACCCGAGACAGTCTCTGGGGCCAACGTCCTGACTTTC,CASSQVPETVSGANVLTF
NA,TRBV6-5,TRBJ1-5,NA,NA,CASSSSTGFQPQHF
NA,TRBV10-2,TRBJ2-7,NA,TGCGCCAGCAGTGAGGTGGGAGCCCCCTACGAGCAGTACTTC,CASSEVGAPYEQYF
once,TRBV27,TRBJ2-5,TRBD2,TGTGCCAGCAGTTTAATGGGACTAGCGGGAGCTGGGGAGACCCAGTACTTC,CASSLMGLAGAGETQYF
few,TRBV2,TRBJ2-6,TRBD2,TGTGCCAGCAGTGAAGGCGGGGCTAGCGGTACTGGGGCCAACGTCCTGACTTTC,CASSEGGASGTGANVLTF
few,TRBV4-3,TRBJ1-1,NA,TGCGCCAGCAGCCAAGAGAGGGCCTCATCGGAAGCTTTCTTT,CASSQERASSEAFF
few,TRBV28,TRBJ2-7,NA,TGTGCCAGCAGTTCCGGACTCCCCGAGCAGTACTTC,CASSSGLPEQYF
NA,TRBV6-6,TRBJ2-3,TRBD2,TGTGCCAGCACAAATAGCGGGACAACGCAGTATTTT,CASTNSGTTQYF
few,TRBV27,TRBJ2-3,NA,TGTGCCAGCCTAAGACAGTACCGAACCACAGATACGCAGTATTTT,CASLRQYRTTDTQYF
NA,TRBV28,TRBJ2-1,TRBD2,TGTGCCAGCAGCCTCGATCTAGCGGGAGTTTACAATGAGCAGTTCTTC,CASSLDLAGVYNEQFF
NA,TRBV7-2,TRBJ2-7,TRBD2,TGTGCCAGCAGCTTAAGGCCCGGACTAGGTTCCTACGAGCAGTACTTC,CASSLRPGLGSYEQYF
NA,TRBV10-3,TRBJ1-5,TRBD1,TGTGCCATCGGTAGGACAGGGTTAGGGCAGCCCCAGCATTTT,CAIGRTGLGQPQHF
NA,TRBV29-1,TRBJ2-5,TRBD1,TGCAGCGTGGGGACAGGGGGCCGGACCCAGTACTTC,CSVGTGGRTQYF
few,TRBV9,TRBJ1-3,TRBD1,TGTGCCAGCAGCGTAGTGGACAGGGGTGCCTCTGGAAACACCATATATTTT,CASSVVDRGASGNTIYF
few,TRBV27,TRBJ2-3,NA,TGTGCCAGCAGTTTAACTCCTCAGGGTGATACGCAGTATTTT,CASSLTPQGDTQYF
few,TRBV2,TRBJ2-2,TRBD2,TGTGCCAGCAGTGAACTGCGGGAGGTGGCCGGGGAGCTGTTTTTT,CASSELREVAGELFF
NA,TRBV7-8,TRBJ1-1,TRBD1,TGTGCCAGCAGCTTAAGGAGGGACAGGGGACACACTGAAGCTTTCTTT,CASSLRRDRGHTEAFF
few,TRBV7-8,TRBJ2-7,NA,TGTGCCAGCAGCCTAGAGACAGTTTCGGGCTCCTACGAGCAGTACTTC,CASSLETVSGSYEQYF
few,TRBV6-1,TRBJ2-3,TRBD1,TGTGCCACCAAATGGGGACAGCTCACAGATACGCAGTATTTT,CATKWGQLTDTQYF
few,TRBV27,TRBJ2-1,TRBD2,TGTGCCAGCAGTTGGGGGAGGGACGGGAGGGCCGACAATGAGCAGTTCTTC,CASSWGRDGRADNEQFF
few,TRBV25-1,TRBJ1-4,TRBD1,TGTGCCAGCAGAAAAGGGACAGGGGCAAATGAAAAACTGTTTTTT,CASRKGTGANEKLFF
few,TRBV28,TRBJ1-1,NA,TGTGCCAGCAGTCCCTCCGTTGGCGGGTACACTGAAGCTTTCTTT,CASSPSVGGYTEAFF
NA,TRBV6-1,TRBJ1-5,NA,TGTGCCAGCAGTCCGGTGACTGACAATCAGCCCCAGCATTTT,CASSPVTDNQPQHF
NA,TRBV5-1,TRBJ2-3,TRBD2,TGCGCCAGCAGCTTGCTGCCGGGAGCGGGGGGGGTTACAGATACGCAGTATTTT,CASSLLPGAGGVTDTQYF
NA,TRBV18,TRBJ2-7,NA,TGTGCCAGCTCACCCGTCCACGGGAGAGGGGCAGAAGAGCAGTACTTC,CASSPVHGRGAEEQYF
many,TRBV6-5,TRBJ2-5,TRBD2,TGTGCCAGCAGTTACTCCTGGCGGGAGGTCCAAGAGACCCAGTACTTC,CASSYSWREVQETQYF
few,TRBV10-3,TRBJ1-1,NA,TGTGCCATCGGGAGGGGAGACACTGAAGCTTTCTTT,CAIGRGDTEAFF
NA,TRBV2,TRBJ2-5,TRBD2,TGTGCCAGCAGTGAGCTAGCGGGACAAAAGACCCAGTACTTC,CASSELAGQKTQYF
NA,TRBV6-4,TRBJ2-5,TRBD1,TGTGCCAGCAGTAGGACAGGGGGAGGAGAGACCCAGTACTTC,CASSRTGGGETQYF
NA,TRBV16,TRBJ2-7,NA,TGTGCCAGCAGCCAATCGGGCGGGACCTACGAGCAGTACTTC,CASSQSGGTYEQYF
NA,TRBV4-1,TRBJ2-3,NA,TGCGCCAGCAGCCAAGATTCGGGGACAGATACGCAGTATTTT,CASSQDSGTDTQYF
NA,TRBV5-1,TRBJ2-2,TRBD2,TGCGCCAGCAGCTTCAGGACTAGCGGGAACACCGGGGAGCTGTTTTTT,CASSFRTSGNTGELFF